Reported below is one T cell receptor (beta chain). As yet, its antigen is unknown. With a J-beta primer mix and a sample-barcoded 5' primer, a second PCR ran 7 to 11 cycles. TCRdb fed the 5' RACE reads into MiXCR, producing one record per CDR3 protein. The data contain about 730,000 distinct CDR3 sequences, 35% to 45% of them singletons. This record comes from a study of blood T cells in healthy people across ages. Study-level points and caveats: Roughly linear age-related decline in beta diversity appeared, significant by age approximately 41. Without sorted subsets, naive and antigen-experienced compartments could not be conclusively compared.

The study recruited healthy Caucasian donors from Russia who were aged roughly 6 to 95. Trimming pared 5 bases from V and 8 bases from J, leaving 10 bases between. Germline CDR1 and CDR2: DFQATT and SNEGSKA (reference sequence). The CDR3 consists of 11 residues. Sequenced material: blood. The clonotype was recovered from a woman aged 55-69 years in good health. The V call is TRBV20-1, the J call TRBJ2-1; a weak D match, TRBD2 (5 bases). DNA of the CDR3: TGCAGTGCTTCCGGGGTCTATGAGCAGTTCTTC. This sequence encodes CSASGVYEQFF.